Listed below are T cell receptor beta chains from one sample, sequenced in a study of cytomegalovirus exposure and HLA in healthy donors. The table came from immunoSEQ multiplex PCR; TCRdb's copy has only in-frame clones and leaves some out. The repertoire table contains more than 50,000 clones. The specimen sequenced was PBMCs. The source of these receptors is a man aged 50 to 60 in good health and CMV-seropositive. Both conserved end residues are part of each CDR3. The order of the fields is D gene, V gene, J gene, CDR3 protein, CDR3 DNA. D genes are given only for firm matches.

d_call: -; v_call: TRBV27; j_call: TRBJ2-2; cdr3_aa: CASKKGGGIGTGELFF; cdr3_nt: TGTGCCAGTAAAAAAGGGGGCGGGATTGGTACCGGGGAGCTGTTTTTT
d_call: -; v_call: TRBV7-2; j_call: TRBJ2-7; cdr3_aa: CASSLRTPSYEQYF; cdr3_nt: TGTGCCAGCAGCTTAAGGACACCGTCCTACGAGCAGTACTTC
d_call: -; v_call: TRBV30; j_call: TRBJ2-7; cdr3_aa: CAWSVAVEQYF; cdr3_nt: TGTGCCTGGAGTGTTGCGGTGGAGCAGTACTTC
d_call: TRBD1; v_call: TRBV7-9; j_call: TRBJ2-7; cdr3_aa: CASSLVGQTYEQYF; cdr3_nt: TGTGCCAGCAGCTTAGTGGGACAGACCTACGAGCAGTACTTC
d_call: -; v_call: TRBV10-3; j_call: TRBJ1-2; cdr3_aa: CAISSGTLSGYGYTF; cdr3_nt: TGTGCCATCAGTTCCGGGACATTGTCGGGTTATGGCTACACCTTC
d_call: -; v_call: TRBV14; j_call: TRBJ2-2; cdr3_aa: CASSQVVSTGELFF; cdr3_nt: TGTGCCAGCAGCCAAGTAGTGAGCACCGGGGAGCTGTTTTTT
d_call: -; v_call: TRBV2; j_call: TRBJ1-1; cdr3_aa: CASNQDKPNTEAFF; cdr3_nt: TGTGCCAGCAACCAAGATAAGCCTAACACTGAAGCTTTCTTT
d_call: TRBD1; v_call: TRBV6-6; j_call: TRBJ1-1; cdr3_aa: CASSRDRANTEAFF; cdr3_nt: TGTGCCAGCAGTCGGGACAGGGCGAACACTGAAGCTTTCTTT
d_call: -; v_call: TRBV6-1; j_call: TRBJ2-3; cdr3_aa: CASSAWGAGGSTDKQYF; cdr3_nt: TGTGCCAGCAGTGCTTGGGGGGCAGGGGGTAGCACAGATAAGCAGTATTTT
d_call: TRBD2; v_call: TRBV5-6; j_call: TRBJ2-2; cdr3_aa: CASSSGLAGWTGELFF; cdr3_nt: TGTGCCAGCAGCTCGGGACTAGCGGGGTGGACCGGGGAGCTGTTTTTT
d_call: -; v_call: TRBV6-5; j_call: TRBJ1-2; cdr3_aa: CASSSGFAPNYGYTF; cdr3_nt: TGTGCCAGCAGTTCGGGGTTTGCCCCCAACTATGGCTACACCTTC
d_call: -; v_call: TRBV29-1; j_call: TRBJ1-3; cdr3_aa: CSVRDSGNTIYF; cdr3_nt: TGCAGCGTGCGGGACTCAGGAAACACTATATATTTT
d_call: -; v_call: TRBV5-4; j_call: TRBJ2-7; cdr3_aa: CASSLDGPLYEQYF; cdr3_nt: TGTGCCAGCAGCTTGGACGGTCCCCTCTACGAGCAGTACTTC
d_call: -; v_call: TRBV6-1; j_call: TRBJ2-1; cdr3_aa: CASSEGLEDNEQFF; cdr3_nt: TGTGCCAGCAGCGAGGGACTGGAGGACAATGAGCAGTTCTTC
d_call: -; v_call: TRBV15; j_call: TRBJ1-4; cdr3_aa: CATSQSRLANEKLFF; cdr3_nt: TGTGCCACCAGTCAGAGTCGGCTAGCTAATGAAAAACTGTTTTTT
d_call: TRBD1; v_call: TRBV2; j_call: TRBJ2-2; cdr3_aa: CASSVKGAGTGELFF; cdr3_nt: TGTGCCAGCAGTGTGAAGGGGGCTGGGACCGGGGAGCTGTTTTTT
d_call: -; v_call: TRBV30; j_call: TRBJ1-1; cdr3_aa: CAWSREGTEAFF; cdr3_nt: TGTGCCTGGTCCAGGGAGGGCACTGAAGCTTTCTTT
d_call: TRBD2; v_call: TRBV4-1; j_call: TRBJ2-5; cdr3_aa: CASSPLPASGGPVTQYF; cdr3_nt: TGCGCCAGCAGCCCCCTACCGGCTAGCGGGGGGCCTGTGACCCAGTACTTC
d_call: -; v_call: TRBV28; j_call: TRBJ2-7; cdr3_aa: CASSLGTGRSEQYF; cdr3_nt: TGTGCCAGCAGTTTAGGGACTGGGCGCTCCGAGCAGTACTTC
d_call: TRBD1; v_call: TRBV29-1; j_call: TRBJ2-1; cdr3_aa: CSAPGGWIFEGEQFF; cdr3_nt: TGCAGCGCGCCAGGGGGTTGGATATTTGAGGGTGAGCAGTTCTTC
d_call: TRBD2; v_call: TRBV19; j_call: TRBJ2-6; cdr3_aa: CASSIGGAGANVLTF; cdr3_nt: TGTGCCAGTAGTATCGGGGGGGCTGGGGCCAACGTCCTGACTTTC
d_call: -; v_call: TRBV28; j_call: TRBJ2-7; cdr3_aa: CASSPSTRAGRHEQYF; cdr3_nt: TGTGCCAGCAGCCCATCCACACGGGCAGGGCGCCACGAGCAGTACTTC
d_call: -; v_call: TRBV19; j_call: TRBJ2-1; cdr3_aa: CASSIQGNDNEQFF; cdr3_nt: TGTGCCAGTAGTATACAGGGCAACGACAATGAGCAGTTCTTC
d_call: -; v_call: TRBV19; j_call: TRBJ2-3; cdr3_aa: CASSMSRPGTDTQYF; cdr3_nt: TGTGCCAGTAGTATGTCCAGGCCAGGCACAGATACGCAGTATTTT
d_call: TRBD1; v_call: TRBV5-1; j_call: TRBJ1-5; cdr3_aa: CASSFGTGGQPQHF; cdr3_nt: TGCGCCAGCAGCTTCGGGACAGGGGGTCAGCCCCAGCATTTT
d_call: -; v_call: TRBV7-2; j_call: TRBJ1-5; cdr3_aa: CASSLVAGNQPQHF; cdr3_nt: TGTGCCAGCAGCTTAGTGGCAGGGAATCAGCCCCAGCATTTT
d_call: TRBD2; v_call: TRBV5-1; j_call: TRBJ2-2; cdr3_aa: CASSSGLAGVAGELFF; cdr3_nt: TGCGCCAGCAGCTCGGGACTAGCGGGAGTAGCCGGGGAGCTGTTTTTT
d_call: -; v_call: TRBV29-1; j_call: TRBJ1-1; cdr3_aa: CSVAEYTEAFF; cdr3_nt: TGCAGCGTTGCTGAGTACACTGAAGCTTTCTTT
d_call: -; v_call: TRBV20-1; j_call: TRBJ1-2; cdr3_aa: CSARGQVLSTF; cdr3_nt: TGCAGTGCTAGAGGACAGGTTTTATCCACCTTC
d_call: TRBD1; v_call: TRBV18; j_call: TRBJ2-1; cdr3_aa: CASSPLGQGANEQFF; cdr3_nt: TGTGCCAGCTCACCTCTGGGACAGGGGGCGAACGAGCAGTTCTTC
d_call: -; v_call: TRBV5-1; j_call: TRBJ1-1; cdr3_aa: CASSSSVNTEAFF; cdr3_nt: TGCGCCAGCAGCTCGTCAGTGAACACTGAAGCTTTCTTT
d_call: -; v_call: TRBV18; j_call: TRBJ1-1; cdr3_aa: CASSSGEVTEAFF; cdr3_nt: TGTGCCAGCTCATCTGGGGAGGTTACTGAAGCTTTCTTT
d_call: TRBD1; v_call: TRBV15; j_call: TRBJ1-2; cdr3_aa: CATSRDYDRGGGYTF; cdr3_nt: TGTGCCACCAGCAGAGATTATGACAGGGGAGGAGGCTACACCTTC
d_call: TRBD1; v_call: TRBV28; j_call: TRBJ2-1; cdr3_aa: CASSLLTGLSYNEQFF; cdr3_nt: TGTGCCAGCAGTTTACTGACAGGGCTTTCCTACAATGAGCAGTTCTTC
d_call: -; v_call: TRBV29-1; j_call: TRBJ1-2; cdr3_aa: CSVDRGTNYGYTF; cdr3_nt: TGCAGCGTTGACAGGGGTACCAACTATGGCTACACCTTC
d_call: TRBD1; v_call: TRBV28; j_call: TRBJ1-1; cdr3_aa: CASTRGTGLNTEAFF; cdr3_nt: TGTGCCAGCACACGCGGGACAGGACTGAACACTGAAGCTTTCTTT
d_call: -; v_call: TRBV7-2; j_call: TRBJ2-5; cdr3_aa: CASSPASGTQYF; cdr3_nt: TGTGCCAGCAGCCCCGCATCGGGGACCCAGTACTTC
d_call: TRBD1; v_call: TRBV30; j_call: TRBJ1-2; cdr3_aa: CAWSRTGGFGYTF; cdr3_nt: TGTGCCTGGAGTCGGACAGGGGGCTTTGGCTACACCTTC
d_call: TRBD2; v_call: TRBV4-2; j_call: TRBJ2-7; cdr3_aa: CASSQDLPSGSTSYEQYF; cdr3_nt: TGTGCCAGCAGCCAAGATCTTCCTAGCGGGTCGACCTCCTACGAGCAGTACTTC
d_call: -; v_call: TRBV6-1; j_call: TRBJ2-7; cdr3_aa: CAAPGRGSYEQYF; cdr3_nt: TGTGCCGCCCCTGGGCGGGGCTCCTACGAGCAGTACTTC
d_call: -; v_call: TRBV6-6; j_call: TRBJ2-7; cdr3_aa: CASSYGRVAVNEQYF; cdr3_nt: TGTGCCAGCAGTTACGGCAGGGTTGCGGTCAACGAGCAGTACTTC
d_call: TRBD1; v_call: TRBV2; j_call: TRBJ1-6; cdr3_aa: CASSDQGAYNSPLHF; cdr3_nt: TGTGCCAGCAGTGACCAGGGGGCCTATAATTCACCCCTCCACTTT
d_call: -; v_call: TRBV19; j_call: TRBJ2-1; cdr3_aa: CASSIGGTGHNEQFF; cdr3_nt: TGTGCCAGTAGTATCGGCGGGACGGGGCACAATGAGCAGTTCTTC
d_call: -; v_call: TRBV6-5; j_call: TRBJ2-5; cdr3_aa: CASSSPVGSQETQYF; cdr3_nt: TGTGCCAGCAGTTCTCCAGTCGGGAGCCAAGAGACCCAGTACTTC
d_call: TRBD1; v_call: TRBV23-1; j_call: TRBJ2-7; cdr3_aa: CASSPVGQETLLSSYEQYF; cdr3_nt: TGCGCCAGCAGTCCCGTCGGACAGGAGACCCTCTTAAGCTCCTACGAGCAGTACTTC
d_call: -; v_call: TRBV18; j_call: TRBJ2-5; cdr3_aa: CASSRVYQETQYF; cdr3_nt: TGTGCCAGCTCCCGAGTGTACCAAGAGACCCAGTACTTC
d_call: -; v_call: TRBV7-2; j_call: TRBJ1-2; cdr3_aa: CASSLPTSGQQLYGYTF; cdr3_nt: TGTGCCAGCAGCTTACCCACCAGTGGACAGCAACTTTATGGCTACACCTTC
d_call: TRBD1; v_call: TRBV7-9; j_call: TRBJ2-6; cdr3_aa: CASSLPGTGGSGANVLTF; cdr3_nt: TGTGCCAGCAGCTTACCGGGAACAGGGGGCTCTGGGGCCAACGTCCTGACTTTC
d_call: -; v_call: TRBV18; j_call: TRBJ2-1; cdr3_aa: CASSPPAVSSYNEQFF; cdr3_nt: TGTGCCAGCTCACCCCCGGCGGTGAGCTCCTACAATGAGCAGTTCTTC
d_call: -; v_call: TRBV27; j_call: TRBJ1-4; cdr3_aa: CASSLGSFGEKLFF; cdr3_nt: TGTGCCAGCAGTTTGGGCTCGTTCGGTGAAAAACTGTTTTTT
d_call: -; v_call: TRBV4-2; j_call: TRBJ1-2; cdr3_aa: CASSPGADYGYTF; cdr3_nt: TGTGCCAGCAGCCCTGGGGCAGACTATGGCTACACCTTC
d_call: TRBD2; v_call: TRBV4-2; j_call: TRBJ2-1; cdr3_aa: CASSQVGPGLEDEQFF; cdr3_nt: TGTGCCAGCAGCCAAGTGGGGCCGGGACTAGAGGATGAGCAGTTCTTC
d_call: TRBD1; v_call: TRBV18; j_call: TRBJ2-2; cdr3_aa: CASSRKQGITNTGELFF; cdr3_nt: TGTGCCAGCTCACGAAAACAGGGGATTACGAACACCGGGGAGCTGTTTTTT
d_call: TRBD1; v_call: TRBV4-3; j_call: TRBJ1-2; cdr3_aa: CASSQEPRDRVGYTF; cdr3_nt: TGCGCCAGCAGCCAAGAACCCCGGGACAGGGTAGGCTACACCTTC
d_call: -; v_call: TRBV25-1; j_call: TRBJ1-5; cdr3_aa: CASSESKRGNQPQHF; cdr3_nt: TGTGCCAGCAGTGAGTCTAAGAGGGGCAATCAGCCCCAGCATTTT
d_call: TRBD1; v_call: TRBV5-1; j_call: TRBJ2-2; cdr3_aa: CASSGGTGETGELFF; cdr3_nt: TGCGCCAGCAGCGGCGGGACAGGGGAGACCGGGGAGCTGTTTTTT
d_call: -; v_call: TRBV10-1; j_call: TRBJ1-2; cdr3_aa: CATLLDTCYGYTF; cdr3_nt: TGCGCCACCTTATTAGACACATGTTATGGCTACACCTTC
d_call: TRBD1; v_call: TRBV6-1; j_call: TRBJ1-5; cdr3_aa: CASSELGTGLQPQHF; cdr3_nt: TGTGCCAGCAGTGAACTCGGGACAGGACTTCAGCCCCAGCATTTT
d_call: -; v_call: TRBV4-1; j_call: TRBJ1-5; cdr3_aa: CASSPRGGGSQPQHF; cdr3_nt: TGCGCCAGCAGCCCTCGTGGGGGAGGGAGTCAGCCCCAGCATTTT